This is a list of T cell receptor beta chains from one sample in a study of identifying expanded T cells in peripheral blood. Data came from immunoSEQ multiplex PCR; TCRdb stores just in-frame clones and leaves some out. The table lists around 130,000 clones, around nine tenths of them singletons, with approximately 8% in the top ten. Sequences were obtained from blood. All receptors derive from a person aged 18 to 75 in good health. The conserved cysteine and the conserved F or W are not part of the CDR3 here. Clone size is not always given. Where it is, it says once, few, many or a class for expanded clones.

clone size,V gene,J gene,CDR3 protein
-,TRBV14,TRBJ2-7,ASSQVDRVRDEQY
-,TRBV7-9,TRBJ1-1,ASSTRPTGNTEAF
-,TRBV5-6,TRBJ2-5,ASSLETGGPETQY
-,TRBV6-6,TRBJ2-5,ASTEAEGETQY
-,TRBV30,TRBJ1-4,AWNGVTNEKLF
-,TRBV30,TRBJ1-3,AWSGPPGNTIY
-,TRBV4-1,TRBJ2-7,ASSQDLGRPQSQY
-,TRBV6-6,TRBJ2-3,ASSSLAGGGTQY
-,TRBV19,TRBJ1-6,ASWDRGDSPLH
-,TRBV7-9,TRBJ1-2,ASSLPPSAYGYT
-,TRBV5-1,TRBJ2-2,ASSLGGTSAYTGELF
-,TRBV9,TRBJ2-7,ASSVGPESYEQY
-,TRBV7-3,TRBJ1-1,ASSSWGGSSEAF
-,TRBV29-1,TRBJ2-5,SVGGLAGGTKTQY
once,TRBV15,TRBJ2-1,ATSRDKGTSNEQF
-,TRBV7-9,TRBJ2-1,ASSVVERFNNEQF
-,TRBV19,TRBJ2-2,ASSRGAGGRRTGELF